This passage covers 12 T cell receptor beta chains from one sample sequenced in a study of response to subunit inactivated influenza vaccine. One entry per CDR3 protein, called by TCRdb with MiXCR from the RT-PCR reads. Here the sample spans about 520,000 distinct CDR3 sequences, 25% being singletons. The specimen comprised CD4+ T cells sorted from PBMCs, sampled roughly 5 days after vaccination. These receptors were obtained from a man aged 50-60 years who received an inactivated influenza vaccine.

This clonotype was counted at least ten times. The chain employs TRBV20-1 and TRBJ2-3; 9 positions match TRBD2. The CDR3 covers 15 residues. The V segment lost 1 base and the J segment 4 bases; nucleotides outside the gene matches: 6. Per the germline V gene, CDR1 is DFQATT and CDR2 is SNEGSKA (reference sequence). CDR3 in DNA: TGCAGTGCTAGAGCGGTAGCGGGAGCCCCAGATACGCAGTATTTT. It codes for CSARAVAGAPDTQYF.

This clonotype was seen a handful of times. The rearrangement joins TRBV7-2 to TRBJ2-1; 8 bases fit TRBD1. The V gene end was trimmed by 5 bases and the J gene end by 11 bases; junction bases not matched to a gene: 5. The CDR3 has 12 residues. Germline CDR1 and CDR2: SGHTA and FQGNSA. The CDR3 protein is CASSKNRGKQFF. In nucleotides, the CDR3 is TGTGCCAGCAGCAAAAACAGGGGGAAGCAGTTCTTC.

This clonotype was recorded a few times. The chain recombines TRBV20-1 with TRBJ2-1, with 7 positions matching TRBD1. CDR1 and CDR2 from the germline V gene are DFQATT and SNEGSKA (reference sequence). V was clipped by 5 bases and J by 0 bases; unmatched bases: 7. The length of the CDR3 is 15 residues. As DNA, the CDR3 is TGCAGTGCTCTGGGGTGGGACAGCTCCTACAATGAGCAGTTCTTC. Protein product: CSALGWDSSYNEQFF.

This clonotype appeared a few times. The gene calls are TRBV14 and TRBJ1-2; the D is unclear. This CDR3 spans 17 amino acids. Germline values: CDR1 SGHDN, CDR2 FVKESK. Trimming shortened V by 2 bases and J by 5 bases, and 21 bases separated the two germline ends. The CDR3 DNA reads TGTGCCAGCAGCCAACGTTCGGTACCGGGAGTTCGGTATGGCTACACCTTC. It translates to CASSQRSVPGVRYGYTF.

This chain uses TRBV6-2 or TRBV6-3 with TRBJ2-3, with unresolved D. The germline CDR1 and CDR2 sequences are MNHEY and SVGEGT. The V and J ends lost 2 bases and 2 bases respectively, with 26 bases between them. The CDR3 extends over 20 amino acids. CDR3 in amino acids: CASSYRHVAPSKEFTDTQYF. The CDR3 coding sequence is TGTGCCAGCAGTTACCGCCACGTTGCCCCGAGTAAAGAGTTCACAGATACGCAGTATTTT.

Details on this clonotype: Here the CDR3 omits its conserved ending phenylalanine or tryptophan, so a read error is the likely source. No DNA is shown, since the ends of the CDR3 on it are uncertain; the CDR3 is the one TCRdb lists. V is TRBV3-1 and J is TRBJ2-5; TRBD1 is the table's D call and was not checked against the DNA. CDR1 is LGHDT and CDR2 is YNNKEL in the germline V gene (reference sequence). The CDR3 is made up of 13 amino acids, end residues included. This CDR3 is CASSQDKGGQAAL.

This clonotype has just a few counts. The V gene is TRBV4-2, the J gene TRBJ1-3; D is ambiguous. Between the trimmed V and J ends, which lost 1 base and 0 bases, there was a span of 10 bases. The CDR3 extends over 16 amino acids. Germline V gene data show CDR1 as LGHNA and CDR2 as YNFKEQ. The CDR3 is CASSQVDASSGNTIYF. CDR3 coding DNA: TGTGCCAGCAGCCAAGTTGATGCCAGCTCTGGAAACACCATATATTTT.

This clonotype has just a few counts. The chain combines TRBV24-1 with TRBJ2-2, with TRBD2 identical over 7 bases. This CDR3 contains 14 residues. CDR1 is KGHDR and CDR2 is SFDVKD in the germline V gene. The J segment lost 3 bases and the V segment lost 9 bases, leaving 6 bases of the junction unmatched. CDR3 region: CATGGTTYTGELFF. DNA of the CDR3: TGTGCCACCGGGGGGACTACCTACACCGGGGAGCTGTTTTTT.

This clonotype was observed many times. The chain recombines TRBV5-1 with TRBJ2-7, with D possibly TRBD1 on 6 matching bases. Per germline, CDR1 SGHRS and CDR2 YFSETQ. With 4 bases removed from V and 1 base from J, the gap between germline ends came to 15 bases. The CDR3 is 15 residues long. The CDR3 nucleotides are TGCGCCAGCAGCCTAACGACAGGCGTATCCTACGAGCAGTACTTC. Translation: CASSLTTGVSYEQYF.

A few counts support this clonotype. The chain employs TRBV12-3 or TRBV12-4 and TRBJ1-5; 7 nucleotides agree with TRBD1. With V trimmed by 6 bases and J by 5 bases, 4 bases remained unmatched. The CDR3 loop spans 13 amino acids. This CDR3 is CASRDRVDQPQHF. CDR3 coding DNA: TGTGCCAGCAGAGACAGGGTGGATCAGCCCCAGCATTTT.

The gene calls are TRBV20-1 and TRBJ1-2; weak D call: TRBD1 (5 bases). V was shortened by 4 bases and J by 8 bases, with 14 bases between the two germline ends. This CDR3 region has 12 residues. CDR1 and CDR2 from the germline V gene are DFQATT and SNEGSKA (reference sequence). In DNA form, the CDR3 reads TGCAGTGCTATGGGGGGGTTCCTAGGCTACACCTTC. Residues: CSAMGGFLGYTF.

This clonotype was counted a few times. The chain recombines TRBV20-1 with TRBJ2-3; 7 positions agree with TRBD1. The CDR3 is 15 amino acids. V dropped 5 bases and J dropped 0; count of bases not matched to a gene: 8. CDR1 and CDR2 (germline): DFQATT, SNEGSKA (reference sequence). CDR3 coding DNA: TGCAGTGCTCGAACCGGGACAGCAAGCACAGATACGCAGTATTTT. This encodes CSARTGTASTDTQYF.